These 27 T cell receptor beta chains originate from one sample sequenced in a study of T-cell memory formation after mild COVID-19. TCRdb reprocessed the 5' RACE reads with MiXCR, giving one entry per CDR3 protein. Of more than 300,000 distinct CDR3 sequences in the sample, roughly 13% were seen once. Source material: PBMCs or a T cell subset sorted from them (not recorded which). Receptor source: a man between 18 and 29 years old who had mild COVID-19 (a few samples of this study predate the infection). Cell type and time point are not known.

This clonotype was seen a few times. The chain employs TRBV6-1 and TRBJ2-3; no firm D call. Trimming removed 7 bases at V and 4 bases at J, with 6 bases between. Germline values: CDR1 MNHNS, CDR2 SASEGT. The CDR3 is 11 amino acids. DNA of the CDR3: TGTGCCAGCAATCGGGCAGATACGCAGTATTTT. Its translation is CASNRADTQYF.

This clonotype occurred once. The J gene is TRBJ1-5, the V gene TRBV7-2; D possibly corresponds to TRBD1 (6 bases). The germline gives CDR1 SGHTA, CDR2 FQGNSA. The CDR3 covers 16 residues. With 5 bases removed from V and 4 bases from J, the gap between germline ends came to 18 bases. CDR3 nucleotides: TGTGCCAGCAGCCTACACAGGGTAGGATCGAATCAGCCCCAGCATTTT. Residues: CASSLHRVGSNQPQHF.

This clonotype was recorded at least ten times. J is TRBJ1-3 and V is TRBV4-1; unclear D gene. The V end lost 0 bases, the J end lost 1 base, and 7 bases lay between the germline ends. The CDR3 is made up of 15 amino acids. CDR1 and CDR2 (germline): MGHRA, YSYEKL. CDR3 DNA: TGCGCCAGCAGCCAAGATGTAGCTTCTGGAAACACCATATATTTT. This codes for CASSQDVASGNTIYF.

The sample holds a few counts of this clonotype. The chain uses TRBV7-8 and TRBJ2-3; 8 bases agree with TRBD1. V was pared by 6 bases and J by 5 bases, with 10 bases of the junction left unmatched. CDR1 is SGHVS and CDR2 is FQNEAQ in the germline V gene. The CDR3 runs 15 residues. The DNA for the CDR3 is TGTGCCAGCAGATACTCAGGGGGCTCGGGAGATACGCAGTATTTT. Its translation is CASRYSGGSGDTQYF.

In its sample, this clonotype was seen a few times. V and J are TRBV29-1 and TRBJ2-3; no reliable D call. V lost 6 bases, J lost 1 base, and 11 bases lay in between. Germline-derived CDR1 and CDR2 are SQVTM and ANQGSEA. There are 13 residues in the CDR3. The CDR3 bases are TGCAGCGTAGAGGATTCGGGCACAGATACGCAGTATTTT. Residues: CSVEDSGTDTQYF.

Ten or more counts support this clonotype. The chain's CDR3 is CASKRGGALTQYF. The CDR3 DNA reads as TGTGCCAGCAAACGGGGGGGGGCCCTAACGCAGTATTTT. The chain has TRBV6-5 and TRBJ2-3; TRBD2 matches 8 bases. This CDR3 region has 13 residues. Trimming removed 7 bases from V and 9 bases from J; junction bases left unmatched: 9. Per the germline V gene, CDR1 is MNHEY and CDR2 is SVGAGI.

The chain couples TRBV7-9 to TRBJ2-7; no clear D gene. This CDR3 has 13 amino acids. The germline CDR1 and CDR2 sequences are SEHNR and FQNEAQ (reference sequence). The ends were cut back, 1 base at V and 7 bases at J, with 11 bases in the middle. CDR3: CASSLVATREQYV. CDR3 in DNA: TGTGCCAGCAGCTTAGTGGCGACGAGGGAGCAGTACGTC.

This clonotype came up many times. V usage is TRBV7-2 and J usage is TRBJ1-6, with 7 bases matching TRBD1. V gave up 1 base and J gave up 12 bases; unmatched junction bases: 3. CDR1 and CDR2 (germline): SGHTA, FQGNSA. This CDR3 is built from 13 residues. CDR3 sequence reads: CASSLEQGLPLHF. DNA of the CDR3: TGTGCCAGCAGCTTAGAACAGGGGCTACCCCTCCACTTT.

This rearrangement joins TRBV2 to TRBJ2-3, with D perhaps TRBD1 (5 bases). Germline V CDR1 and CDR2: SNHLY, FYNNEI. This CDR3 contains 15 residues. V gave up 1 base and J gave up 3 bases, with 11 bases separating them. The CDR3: CASSEEWGRTDTQYF. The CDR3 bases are TGTGCCAGCAGTGAAGAGTGGGGCCGGACAGATACGCAGTATTTT. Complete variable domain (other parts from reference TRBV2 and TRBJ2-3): EPEVTQTPSHQVTQMGQEVILRCVPISNHLYFYWYRQILGQKVEFLVSFYNNEISEKSEIFDDQFSVERPDGSNFTLKIRSTKLEDSAMYFCASSEEWGRTDTQYFGPGTRLTVL.

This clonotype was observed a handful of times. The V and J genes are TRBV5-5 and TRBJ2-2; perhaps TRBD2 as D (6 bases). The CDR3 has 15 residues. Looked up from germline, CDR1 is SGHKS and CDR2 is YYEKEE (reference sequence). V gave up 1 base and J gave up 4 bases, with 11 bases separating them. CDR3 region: CASSLRRDPTGELFF. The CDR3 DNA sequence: TGTGCCAGCAGCTTGCGGAGGGACCCCACCGGGGAGCTGTTTTTT. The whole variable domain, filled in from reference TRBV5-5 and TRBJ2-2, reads DAGVTQSPTHLIKTRGQQVTLRCSPISGHKSVSWYQQVLGQGPQFIFQYYEKEERGRGNFPDRFSARQFPNYSSELNVNALLLGDSALYLCASSLRRDPTGELFFGEGSRLTVL.

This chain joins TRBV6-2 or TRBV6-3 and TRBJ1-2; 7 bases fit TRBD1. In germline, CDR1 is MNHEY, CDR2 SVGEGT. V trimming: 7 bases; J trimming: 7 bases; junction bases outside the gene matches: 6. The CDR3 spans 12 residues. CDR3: CASNLRTGGYTF. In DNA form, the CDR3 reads TGTGCCAGCAACCTACGGACAGGTGGCTACACCTTC.

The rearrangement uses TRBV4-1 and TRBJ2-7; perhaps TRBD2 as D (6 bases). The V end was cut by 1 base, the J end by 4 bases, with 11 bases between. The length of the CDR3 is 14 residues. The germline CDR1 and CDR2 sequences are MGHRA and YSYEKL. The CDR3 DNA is TGCGCCAGCAGCCAAGCCCCTGGGGGGTACGAGCAGTACGTC. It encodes CASSQAPGGYEQYV.

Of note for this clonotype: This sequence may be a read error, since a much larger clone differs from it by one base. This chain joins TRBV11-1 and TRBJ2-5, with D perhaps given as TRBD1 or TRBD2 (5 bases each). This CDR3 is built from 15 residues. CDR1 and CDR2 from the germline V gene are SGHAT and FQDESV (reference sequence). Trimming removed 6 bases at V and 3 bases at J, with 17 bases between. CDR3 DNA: TGTGCCAGCAGGAACCGGTACAGAGGGGAAGAGACCCAGTACTTC. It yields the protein CASRNRYRGEETQYF.

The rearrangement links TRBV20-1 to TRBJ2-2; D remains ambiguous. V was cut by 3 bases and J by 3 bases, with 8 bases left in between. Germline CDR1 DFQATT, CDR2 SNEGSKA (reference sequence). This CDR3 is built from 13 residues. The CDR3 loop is CSASLSYTGELFF. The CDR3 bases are TGCAGTGCTAGTCTCAGTTACACCGGGGAGCTGTTTTTT.

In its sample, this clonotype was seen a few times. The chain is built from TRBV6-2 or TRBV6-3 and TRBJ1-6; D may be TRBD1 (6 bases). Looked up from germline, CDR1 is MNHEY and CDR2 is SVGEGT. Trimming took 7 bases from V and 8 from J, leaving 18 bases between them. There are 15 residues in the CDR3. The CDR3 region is CASTLGAWGHSPLHF. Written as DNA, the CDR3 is TGTGCCAGCACCCTGGGGGCGTGGGGACATTCACCCCTCCACTTT.

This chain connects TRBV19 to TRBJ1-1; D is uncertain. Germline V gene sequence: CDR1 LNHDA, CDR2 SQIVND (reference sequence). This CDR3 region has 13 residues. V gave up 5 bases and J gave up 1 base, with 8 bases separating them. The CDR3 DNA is TGTGCCAGTAGTCCCGGGAAGAACACTGAAGCTTTCTTT. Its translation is CASSPGKNTEAFF.

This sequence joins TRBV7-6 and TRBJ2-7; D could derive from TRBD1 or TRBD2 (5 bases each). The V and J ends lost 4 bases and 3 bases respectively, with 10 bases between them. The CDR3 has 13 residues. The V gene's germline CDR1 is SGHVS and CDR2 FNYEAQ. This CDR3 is CASSWGRNYEQYF. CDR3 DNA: TGTGCCAGCAGCTGGGGACGGAACTACGAGCAGTACTTC.

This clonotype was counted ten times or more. The CDR3 loop reads CASSLDRSNTGELFF. The DNA for the CDR3 is TGCGCCAGCAGCCTGGACAGATCGAACACCGGGGAGCTGTTTTTT. The chain is built from TRBV5-1 and TRBJ2-2; possibly TRBD1 for D (6 bases). Looked up from germline, CDR1 is SGHRS and CDR2 is YFSETQ. Trimming left V 4 bases short and J 0 bases short, with 10 bases between. This CDR3 comprises 15 residues. The variable domain in full, with the rest retrieved from reference TRBV5-1 and TRBJ2-2, is KAGVTQTPRYLIKTRGQQVTLSCSPISGHRSVSWYQQTPGQGLQFLFEYFSETQRNKGNFPGRFSGRQFSNSRSEMNVSTLELGDSALYLCASSLDRSNTGELFFGEGSRLTVL.

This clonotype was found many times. CDR3 in amino acids: CAWRHTQTRPFF. CDR3 in DNA: TGTGCCTGGAGACACACCCAAACGCGCCCGTTCTTC. The genes are TRBV30 and TRBJ2-1, with unresolved D. The CDR3 extends over 12 amino acids. Trimming cost V 3 bases and J 15 bases, with 18 bases left between them. The germline CDR1 and CDR2 sequences are GTSNPN and SVGIG (reference sequence).

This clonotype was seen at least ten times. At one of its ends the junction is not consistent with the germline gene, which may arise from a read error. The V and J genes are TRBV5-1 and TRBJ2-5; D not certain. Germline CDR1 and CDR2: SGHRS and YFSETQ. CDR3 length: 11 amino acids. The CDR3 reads CASSFQETQYF. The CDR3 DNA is TGTGCCAGCAGCTTTCAAGAGACCCAGTACTTC.

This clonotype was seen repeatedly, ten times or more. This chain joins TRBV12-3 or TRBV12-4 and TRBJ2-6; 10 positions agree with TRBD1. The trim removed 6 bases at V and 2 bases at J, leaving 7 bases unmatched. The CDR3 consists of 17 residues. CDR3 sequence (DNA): TGTGCCAGCAGCGCCGGGACAGGGGTACCTGGGGCCAACGTCCTGACTTTC. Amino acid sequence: CASSAGTGVPGANVLTF.

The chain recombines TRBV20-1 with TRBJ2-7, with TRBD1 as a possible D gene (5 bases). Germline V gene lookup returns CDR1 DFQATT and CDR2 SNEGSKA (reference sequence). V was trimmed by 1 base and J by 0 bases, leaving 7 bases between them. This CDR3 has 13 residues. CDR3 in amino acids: CSARVTDSYEQYF. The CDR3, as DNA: TGCAGTGCTAGAGTGACAGACTCCTACGAGCAGTACTTC.

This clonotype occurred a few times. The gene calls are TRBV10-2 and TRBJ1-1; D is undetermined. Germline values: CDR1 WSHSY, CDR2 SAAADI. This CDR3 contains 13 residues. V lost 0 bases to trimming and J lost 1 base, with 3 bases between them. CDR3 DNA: TGCGCCAGCAGTGAGTCCCAGAACACTGAAGCTTTCTTT. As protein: CASSESQNTEAFF.

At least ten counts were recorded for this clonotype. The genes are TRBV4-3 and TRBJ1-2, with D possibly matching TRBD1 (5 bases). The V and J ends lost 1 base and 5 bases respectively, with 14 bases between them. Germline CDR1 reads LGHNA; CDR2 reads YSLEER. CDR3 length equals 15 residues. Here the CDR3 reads CASSQVPGPDYGYTF. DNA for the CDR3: TGCGCCAGCAGCCAAGTCCCGGGGCCAGATTATGGCTACACCTTC.

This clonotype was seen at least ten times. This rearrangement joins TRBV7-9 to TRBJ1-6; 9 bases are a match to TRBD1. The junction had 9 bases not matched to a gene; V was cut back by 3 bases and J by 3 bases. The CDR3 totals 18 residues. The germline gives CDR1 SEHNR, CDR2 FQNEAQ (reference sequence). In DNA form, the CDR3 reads TGTGCCAGCAGCTTTTATCGGGACAGGGATATCTATAATTCACCCCTCCACTTT. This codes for CASSFYRDRDIYNSPLHF.

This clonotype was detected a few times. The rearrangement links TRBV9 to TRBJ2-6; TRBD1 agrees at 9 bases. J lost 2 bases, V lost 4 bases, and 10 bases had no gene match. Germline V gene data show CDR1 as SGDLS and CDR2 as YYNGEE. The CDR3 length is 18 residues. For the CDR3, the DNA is TGTGCCAGCAGCTCCAGACCGGGACAGGGAACTGGGGCCAACGTCCTGACTTTC. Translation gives CASSSRPGQGTGANVLTF.

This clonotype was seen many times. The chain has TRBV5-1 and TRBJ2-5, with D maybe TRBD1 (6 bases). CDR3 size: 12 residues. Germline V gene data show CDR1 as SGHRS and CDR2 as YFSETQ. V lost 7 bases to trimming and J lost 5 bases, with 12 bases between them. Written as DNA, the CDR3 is TGCGCCAGCGGCACAGGGCTGGAGACCCAGTACTTC. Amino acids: CASGTGLETQYF.